The 21 T cell receptor beta chains presented below share a single source sample, sequenced in a study of glioma-infiltrating T cells after dendritic cell vaccination. Specified time point: after dendritic cell vaccination, including at tumor progression/relapse. Sequencing used immunoSEQ multiplex PCR; TCRdb keeps in-frame clones, though not all of them. Counted here are 70,000 to 95,000 clones, about nine tenths occurring once; the ten biggest clones make up 2% to 2.5%. Material: blood, obtained after dendritic cell vaccination. The receptors derive from a human donor with glioblastoma.

The CDR3 DNA sequence: TGCGCCAGGGAGTATTGTCCGCGGACAGGTCTGGAGGCAACTAATGAAAAACTGTTTTTT. Translated, it gives CAREYCPRTGLEATNEKLFF. This chain uses TRBV10-1 with TRBJ1-4, with 7 positions matching TRBD1. Germline CDR1 WNHNN, CDR2 SYGVQD (reference sequence). This CDR3 comprises 20 residues. V gave up 9 bases and J gave up 0 bases; unmatched junction bases: 22.

This clone was counted a single time. The chain couples TRBV2 to TRBJ1-2; D is uncertain. V was shortened by 6 bases and J by 8 bases, with 19 bases between the two germline ends. Germline V gene data show CDR1 as SNHLY and CDR2 as FYNNEI. The CDR3 has 14 residues. In nucleotides, the CDR3 is TGTGCCAGCAGCAGTCGGACTGCACTCGGGGGCTACACCTTC. Translated, it gives CASSSRTALGGYTF.

This chain connects TRBV11-2 to TRBJ1-1; no firm D call. CDR1 and CDR2 (germline): SGHAT, FQNNGV. The CDR3 extends over 13 amino acids. V was cut by 3 bases and J by 4 bases, with 9 bases left in between. CDR3 nucleotides: TGTGCCAGCAGCTTGAGCCCGGGCACTGAAGCTTTCTTT. It yields the protein CASSLSPGTEAFF.

The V and J genes are TRBV12-5 and TRBJ2-2; 9 bases align to TRBD1. V trimming: 1 base; J trimming: 0 bases; junction bases outside the gene matches: 3. The CDR3 is made up of 17 amino acids. Germline V gene sequence: CDR1 LGHNT, CDR2 FRNRAP. The CDR3 DNA is TGTGCTAGTGGTTTGGGCGGACAGGGGCCGAACACCGGGGAGCTGTTTTTT. Its translation: CASGLGGQGPNTGELFF. The complete variable domain, with remaining parts taken from reference TRBV12-5 and TRBJ2-2, reads DARVTQTPRHKVTEMGQEVTMRCQPILGHNTVFWYRQTMMQGLELLAYFRNRAPLDDSGMPKDRFSAEMPDATLATLKIQPSEPRDSAVYFCASGLGGQGPNTGELFFGEGSRLTVL.

The V and J genes are TRBV28 and TRBJ2-7; D perhaps matches TRBD1 (5 bases). V lost 8 bases and J 1 base, leaving 15 bases between the germline ends. Per the germline V gene, CDR1 is MDHEN and CDR2 is SYDVKM. This CDR3 comprises 14 residues. The CDR3, as DNA: TGTGCCAGCGTGGTGGCAGGGAATTCCTACGAGCAGTACTTC. This encodes CASVVAGNSYEQYF.

This clone was seen a few times. The J gene is TRBJ1-2, the V gene TRBV6-6, with D possibly being TRBD1 (6 bases). The CDR3 runs to 14 residues. Germline V gene sequence: CDR1 MNHNY, CDR2 SVGAGI (reference sequence). With 0 bases removed from V and 8 bases from J, the gap between germline ends came to 13 bases. CDR3 DNA sequence: TGTGCCAGCAGTTACTCGTCACAGGGTAACGGCTACACCTTC. Translating it yields CASSYSSQGNGYTF.

The gene calls are TRBV10-2 and TRBJ1-1, with 7 bases identical to TRBD1. CDR1 and CDR2 from the germline V gene are WSHSY and SAAADI. Trimming took 6 bases from V and 5 from J; bases not matched to a gene: 9. CDR3 size: 14 residues. CDR3: CASREGQFVTEAFF. The CDR3 coding sequence is TGCGCCAGCAGGGAGGGACAGTTTGTAACTGAAGCTTTCTTT.

The chain has TRBV7-9 and TRBJ2-7, with TRBD1 as a possible D gene (5 bases). The CDR3 length is 13 residues. Germline V gene lookup returns CDR1 SEHNR and CDR2 FQNEAQ (reference sequence). Trimming pared 4 bases from V and 6 bases from J, leaving 13 bases between. CDR3 DNA: TGTGCCAGCAGCTCGGACACTGTAAGCGAGCAGTACTTC. It codes for CASSSDTVSEQYF.

This chain links TRBV9 with TRBJ1-1; possible D gene TRBD1, 5 bases. This CDR3 has 15 amino acids. V dropped 4 bases and J dropped 4 bases, with 17 bases sitting between them. Per the germline V gene, CDR1 is SGDLS and CDR2 is YYNGEE. Here the CDR3 reads CASSPHRGGITEAFF. As DNA, the CDR3 is TGTGCCAGCAGCCCCCATCGGGGGGGTATCACTGAAGCTTTCTTT.

In DNA form, the CDR3 reads TGTGCCAGCGGCCTTGGGACAGGTGGACGTCAGCCCCAGCATTTT. Amino acid sequence: CASGLGTGGRQPQHF. The genes are TRBV27 and TRBJ1-5, with TRBD1 identical over 8 bases. This CDR3 is built from 15 residues. Germline lookup yields CDR1 MNHEY and CDR2 SMNVEV (reference sequence). After removal of 8 bases from V and 6 bases from J, the junction contained 12 bases not matched to a gene.

J is TRBJ2-3 and V is TRBV5-4, with TRBD1 matching 8 bases. V was pared by 2 bases and J by 1 base, with 3 bases of the junction left unmatched. This CDR3 spans 15 amino acids. The germline gives CDR1 SGHNT, CDR2 YYREEE (reference sequence). The CDR3 region has the DNA TGTGCCAGCAGCTTAGACAGGGGTGGCACAGATACGCAGTATTTT. It specifies CASSLDRGGTDTQYF.

The rearrangement joins TRBV5-1 to TRBJ1-2; a weak D match, TRBD1 (5 bases). Trimming cost V 4 bases and J 3 bases, with 19 bases left between them. In germline, CDR1 is SGHRS, CDR2 YFSETQ. This CDR3 has 16 amino acids. The CDR3 sequence is CASSPPTGGDDYGYTF. CDR3 in DNA: TGCGCCAGCAGCCCCCCGACGGGGGGGGACGACTATGGCTACACCTTC.

This chain connects TRBV5-1 to TRBJ2-3; TRBD2 aligns across 11 bases. CDR1 is SGHRS and CDR2 is YFSETQ in the germline V gene. The trim removed 4 bases at V and 2 bases at J, leaving 6 bases unmatched. The CDR3 loop spans 16 amino acids. CDR3 protein: CASSPGTSGLTDTQYF. The CDR3, as DNA: TGCGCCAGCAGCCCTGGGACTAGCGGCCTCACAGATACGCAGTATTTT.

This sequence joins TRBV9 and TRBJ1-1; D not certain. Germline CDR1 and CDR2: SGDLS and YYNGEE. The length of the CDR3 is 13 residues. Trimming shortened V by 0 bases and J by 4 bases, and 7 bases separated the two germline ends. The CDR3 region is CASSVVPITEAFF. The CDR3 coding sequence is TGTGCCAGCAGCGTAGTTCCCATCACTGAAGCTTTCTTT.

This clone occurred once. The genes are TRBV13 and TRBJ2-1; D possibly corresponds to TRBD2 (5 bases). Germline assignment: CDR1 PRHDT and CDR2 FYEKMQ (reference sequence). The CDR3 has 16 residues. Between the trimmed V and J ends, which lost 4 bases and 3 bases, there was a span of 16 bases. Here the CDR3 reads CASSSTGIHLYNEQFF. The CDR3 region has the DNA TGTGCCAGCAGCTCTACCGGGATCCACCTCTACAATGAGCAGTTCTTC.

This chain uses TRBV28 with TRBJ1-2; TRBD1 aligns across 11 bases. J lost 3 bases, V lost 4 bases, and 7 bases had no gene match. This CDR3 region has 16 residues. Germline V gene lookup returns CDR1 MDHEN and CDR2 SYDVKM. CDR3 coding DNA: TGTGCCAGCAGTTCCTCGGGACAGGGGGGGGACTATGGCTACACCTTC. It codes for CASSSSGQGGDYGYTF.

In this sample, this clone turned up a few times. The chain employs TRBV5-4 and TRBJ1-3, with D perhaps matching TRBD1 (5 bases). The germline CDR1 and CDR2 sequences are SGHNT and YYREEE (reference sequence). The CDR3 extends over 15 amino acids. Trimming shortened V by 5 bases and J by 0 bases, and 12 bases separated the two germline ends. The DNA of the CDR3 is TGTGCCAGCAGAAGACAGAGTGACTCTGGAAACACCATATATTTT. Encoded protein: CASRRQSDSGNTIYF.

CDR3 sequence (DNA): TGTGCCACCAGCAGCTACAGGTCTAACCTTGAAAAACTGTTTTTT. It yields the protein CATSSYRSNLEKLFF. The rearrangement links TRBV15 to TRBJ1-4; a possible D gene is TRBD1 (5 bases). Trimming took off 3 bases at V and 7 bases at J, with 15 bases between the two ends. The V gene's germline CDR1 is LNHNV and CDR2 YYDKDF (reference sequence). CDR3 length: 15 amino acids.

In nucleotides, the CDR3 is TGTGCCAGCAGCCGGGGGCGGGGGACCTATGGCTACACCTTC. It codes for CASSRGRGTYGYTF. This chain links TRBV28 with TRBJ1-2; D is perhaps TRBD1 (6 bases). The length of the CDR3 is 14 residues. Between the trimmed V and J ends, which lost 6 bases and 4 bases, there was a span of 15 bases. From germline, CDR1 is MDHEN and CDR2 SYDVKM.

This clone has more than one count but fewer than ten. The chain links TRBV5-8 to TRBJ2-1; a possible D gene is TRBD2 (5 bases). Trimming stripped 7 bases from V and 9 bases from J, with 23 bases between. CDR3 length: 15 residues. Germline assignment: CDR1 SGHTS and CDR2 YDEGEE. CDR3 nucleotide sequence: TGTGCCAGCGGGAGAGAATTTCTGGTGGAAAGTGAGCAGTTCTTC. This translates into CASGREFLVESEQFF.

The chain links TRBV7-8 to TRBJ2-1, with a tentative D call TRBD1 (5 bases). Trimming cost V 1 base and J 12 bases, with 10 bases left between them. Per germline, CDR1 SGHVS and CDR2 FQNEAQ. CDR3 size: 12 residues. The CDR3 protein is CASSLDRGTQFF. The CDR3 DNA follows: TGTGCCAGCAGCTTAGATAGGGGAACGCAGTTCTTC.